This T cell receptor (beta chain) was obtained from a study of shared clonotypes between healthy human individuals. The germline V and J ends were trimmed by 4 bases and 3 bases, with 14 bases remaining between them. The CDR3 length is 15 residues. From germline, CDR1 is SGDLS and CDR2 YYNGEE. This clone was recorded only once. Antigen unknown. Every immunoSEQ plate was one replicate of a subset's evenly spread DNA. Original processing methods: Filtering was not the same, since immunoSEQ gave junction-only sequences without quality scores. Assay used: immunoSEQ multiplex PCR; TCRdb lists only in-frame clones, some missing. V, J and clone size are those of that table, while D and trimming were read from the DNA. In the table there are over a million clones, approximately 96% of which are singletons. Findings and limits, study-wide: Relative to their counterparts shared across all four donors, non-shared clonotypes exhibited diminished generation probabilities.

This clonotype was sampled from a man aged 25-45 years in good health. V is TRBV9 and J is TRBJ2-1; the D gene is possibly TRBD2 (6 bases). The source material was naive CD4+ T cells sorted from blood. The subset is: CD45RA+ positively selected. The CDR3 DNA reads TGTGCCAGCAGCCTAGTGGGGCGGGACTACAATGAGCAGTTCTTC. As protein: CASSLVGRDYNEQFF.